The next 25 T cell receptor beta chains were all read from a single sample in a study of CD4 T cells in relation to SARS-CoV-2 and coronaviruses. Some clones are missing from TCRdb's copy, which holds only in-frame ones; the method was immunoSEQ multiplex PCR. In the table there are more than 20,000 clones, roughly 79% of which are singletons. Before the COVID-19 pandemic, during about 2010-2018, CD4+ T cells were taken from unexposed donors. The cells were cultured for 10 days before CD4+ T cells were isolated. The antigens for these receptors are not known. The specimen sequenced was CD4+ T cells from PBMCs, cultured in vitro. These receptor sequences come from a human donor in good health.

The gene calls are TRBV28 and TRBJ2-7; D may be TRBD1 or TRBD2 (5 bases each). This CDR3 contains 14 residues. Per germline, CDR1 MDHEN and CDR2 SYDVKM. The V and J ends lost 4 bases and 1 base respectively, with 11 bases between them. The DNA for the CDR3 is TGTGCCAGCAGTTCGAGAGGGGAGTCCTACGAGCAGTACTTC. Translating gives CASSSRGESYEQYF.

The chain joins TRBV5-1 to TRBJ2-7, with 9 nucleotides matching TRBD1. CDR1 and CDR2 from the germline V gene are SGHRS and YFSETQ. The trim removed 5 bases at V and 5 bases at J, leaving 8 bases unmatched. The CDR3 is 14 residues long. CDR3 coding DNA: TGCGCCAGCAGTTCCGGGACAGGGCCGAACGAGCAGTACTTC. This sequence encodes CASSSGTGPNEQYF.

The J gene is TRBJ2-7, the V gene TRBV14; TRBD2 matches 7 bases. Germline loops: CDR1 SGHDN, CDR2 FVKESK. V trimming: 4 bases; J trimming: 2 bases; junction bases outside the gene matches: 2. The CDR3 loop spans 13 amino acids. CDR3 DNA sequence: TGTGCCAGCAGCCTTGGACTAGCCTACGAGCAGTACTTC. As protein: CASSLGLAYEQYF.

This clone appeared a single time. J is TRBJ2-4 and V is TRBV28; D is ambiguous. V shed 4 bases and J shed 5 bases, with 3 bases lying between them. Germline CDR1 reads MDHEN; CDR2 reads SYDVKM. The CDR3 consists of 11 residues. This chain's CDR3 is CASSSQNIQYF. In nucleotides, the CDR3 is TGTGCCAGCAGTTCCCAAAACATTCAGTACTTC.

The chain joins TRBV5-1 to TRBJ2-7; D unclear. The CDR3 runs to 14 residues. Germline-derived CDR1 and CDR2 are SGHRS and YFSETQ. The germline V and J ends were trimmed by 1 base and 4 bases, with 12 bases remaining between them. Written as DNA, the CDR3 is TGCGCCAGCAGCTTGCCTTCCAACACGTACGAGCAGTACTTC. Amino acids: CASSLPSNTYEQYF.

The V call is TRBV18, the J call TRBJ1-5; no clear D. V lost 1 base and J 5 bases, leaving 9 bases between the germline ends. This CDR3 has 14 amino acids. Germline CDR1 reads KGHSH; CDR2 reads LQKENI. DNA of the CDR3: TGTGCCAGCTCACCACTGGGGATTGATCAGCCCCAGCATTTT. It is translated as CASSPLGIDQPQHF.

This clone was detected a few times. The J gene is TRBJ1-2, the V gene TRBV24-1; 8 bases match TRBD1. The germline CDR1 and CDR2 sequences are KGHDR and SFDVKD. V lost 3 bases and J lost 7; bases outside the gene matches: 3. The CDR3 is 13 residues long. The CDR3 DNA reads TGTGCCACCAGTGATCAGGGGGCCGGTGGCTACACCTTC. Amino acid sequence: CATSDQGAGGYTF.

CDR3 sequence: CASSQDMTLAEAFF. DNA of the CDR3: TGCGCCAGCAGCCAAGATATGACGTTAGCTGAAGCTTTCTTT. The chain combines TRBV4-1 with TRBJ1-1; D gene uncertain. Germline CDR1 MGHRA, CDR2 YSYEKL. Trimming removed 0 bases at V and 6 bases at J, with 11 bases between. The CDR3 covers 14 residues.

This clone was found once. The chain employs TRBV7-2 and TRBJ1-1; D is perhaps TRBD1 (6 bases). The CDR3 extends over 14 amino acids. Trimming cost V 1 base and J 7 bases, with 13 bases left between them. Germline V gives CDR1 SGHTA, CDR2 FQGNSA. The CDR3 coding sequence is TGTGCCAGCAGCTTAGATTCCGGACAGATTGAAGCTTTCTTT. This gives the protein CASSLDSGQIEAFF.

The CDR3 DNA sequence: TGTGCCACAGGGACAGGGAAACAAGAGACCCAGTACTTC. It translates to CATGTGKQETQYF. This rearrangement joins TRBV6-5 to TRBJ2-5; the match to TRBD1 covers 9 bases. Per germline, CDR1 MNHEY and CDR2 SVGAGI. The CDR3 runs 13 residues. V was clipped by 10 bases and J by 2 bases; unmatched bases: 5.

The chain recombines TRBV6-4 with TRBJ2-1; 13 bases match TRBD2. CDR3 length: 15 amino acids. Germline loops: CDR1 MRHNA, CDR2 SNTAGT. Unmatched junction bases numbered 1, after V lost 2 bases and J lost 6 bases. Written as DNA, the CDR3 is TGTGCCAGCAGTGACAGGACTAGCGGGAGCAATGAGCAGTTCTTC. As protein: CASSDRTSGSNEQFF.

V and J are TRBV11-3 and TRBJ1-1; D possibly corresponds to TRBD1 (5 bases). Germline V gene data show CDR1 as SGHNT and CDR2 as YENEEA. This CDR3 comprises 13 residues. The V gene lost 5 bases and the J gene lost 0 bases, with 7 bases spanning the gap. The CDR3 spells CASSETVNTEAFF. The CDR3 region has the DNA TGTGCCAGCAGCGAGACAGTGAACACTGAAGCTTTCTTT.

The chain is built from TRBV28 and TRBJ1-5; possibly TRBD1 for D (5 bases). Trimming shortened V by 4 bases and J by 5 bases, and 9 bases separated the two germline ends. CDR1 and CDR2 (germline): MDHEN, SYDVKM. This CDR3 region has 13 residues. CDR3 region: CASSSAGYQPQHF. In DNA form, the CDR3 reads TGTGCCAGCAGTTCGGCAGGGTATCAGCCCCAGCATTTT.

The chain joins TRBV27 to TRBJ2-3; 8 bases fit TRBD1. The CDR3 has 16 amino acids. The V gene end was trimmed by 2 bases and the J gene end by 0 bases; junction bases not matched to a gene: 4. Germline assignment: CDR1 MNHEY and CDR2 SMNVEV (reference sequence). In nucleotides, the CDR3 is TGTGCCAGCAGTTTAACGGGACAGGTTAGCACAGATACGCAGTATTTT. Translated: CASSLTGQVSTDTQYF.

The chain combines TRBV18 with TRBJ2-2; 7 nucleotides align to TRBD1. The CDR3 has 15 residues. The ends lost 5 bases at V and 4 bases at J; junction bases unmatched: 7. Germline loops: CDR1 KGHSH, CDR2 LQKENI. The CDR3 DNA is TGTGCCAGCTCAACCAGGGGGACCCTCACCGGGGAGCTGTTTTTT. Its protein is CASSTRGTLTGELFF.

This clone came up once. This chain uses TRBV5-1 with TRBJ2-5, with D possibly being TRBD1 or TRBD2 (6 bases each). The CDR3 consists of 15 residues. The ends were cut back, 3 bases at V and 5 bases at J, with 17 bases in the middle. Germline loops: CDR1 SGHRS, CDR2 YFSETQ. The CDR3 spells CASSSGARTGETQYF. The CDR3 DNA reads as TGCGCCAGCAGCTCGGGGGCCAGGACCGGGGAGACCCAGTACTTC. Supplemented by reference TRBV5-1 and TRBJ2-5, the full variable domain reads KAGVTQTPRYLIKTRGQQVTLSCSPISGHRSVSWYQQTPGQGLQFLFEYFSETQRNKGNFPGRFSGRQFSNSRSEMNVSTLELGDSALYLCASSSGARTGETQYFGPGTRLLVL.

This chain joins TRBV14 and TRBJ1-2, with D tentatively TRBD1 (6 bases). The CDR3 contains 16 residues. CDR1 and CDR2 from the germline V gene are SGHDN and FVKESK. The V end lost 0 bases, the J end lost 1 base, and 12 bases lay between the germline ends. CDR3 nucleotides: TGTGCCAGCAGCCAAGAAGCCAACAGGGATAACTATGGCTACACCTTC. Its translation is CASSQEANRDNYGYTF.

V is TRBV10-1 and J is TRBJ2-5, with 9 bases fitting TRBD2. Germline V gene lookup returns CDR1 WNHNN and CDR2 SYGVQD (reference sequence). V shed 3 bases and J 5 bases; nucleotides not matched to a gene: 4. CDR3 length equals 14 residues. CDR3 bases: TGCGCCAGCAGTGAAGGCGGGAGGGCCGAGACCCAGTACTTC. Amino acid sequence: CASSEGGRAETQYF.

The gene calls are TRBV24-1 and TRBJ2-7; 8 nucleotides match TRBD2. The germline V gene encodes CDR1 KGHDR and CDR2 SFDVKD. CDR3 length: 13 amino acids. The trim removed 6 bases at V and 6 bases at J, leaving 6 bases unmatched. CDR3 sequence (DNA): TGTGCCACCAGTAGCGGGAGTATACGCGAGCAGTACTTC. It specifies CATSSGSIREQYF.

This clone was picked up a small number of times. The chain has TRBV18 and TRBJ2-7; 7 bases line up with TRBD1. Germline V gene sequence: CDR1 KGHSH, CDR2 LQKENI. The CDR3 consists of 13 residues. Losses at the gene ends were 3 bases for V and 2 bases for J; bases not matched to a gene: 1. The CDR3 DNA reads TGTGCCAGCTCACCGGGGACAGCCTACGAGCAGTACTTC. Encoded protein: CASSPGTAYEQYF. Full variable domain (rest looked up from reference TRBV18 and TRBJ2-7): NAGVMQNPRHLVRRRGQEARLRCSPMKGHSHVYWYRQLPEEGLKFMVYLQKENIIDESGMPKERFSAEFPKEGPSILRIQQVVRGDSAAYFCASSPGTAYEQYFGPGTRLTVT.

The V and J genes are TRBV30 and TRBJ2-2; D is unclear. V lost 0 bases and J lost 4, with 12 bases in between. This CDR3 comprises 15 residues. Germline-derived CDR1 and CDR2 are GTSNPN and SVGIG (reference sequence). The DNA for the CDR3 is TGTGCCTGGAGTGTCTTGGGCTCGGGCACCGGGGAGCTGTTTTTT. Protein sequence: CAWSVLGSGTGELFF. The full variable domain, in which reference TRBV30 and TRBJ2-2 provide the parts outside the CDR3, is SQTIHQWPATLVQPVGSPLSLECTVEGTSNPNLYWYRQAAGRGLQLLFYSVGIGQISSEVPQNLSASRPQDRQFILSSKKLLLSDSGFYLCAWSVLGSGTGELFFGEGSRLTVL.

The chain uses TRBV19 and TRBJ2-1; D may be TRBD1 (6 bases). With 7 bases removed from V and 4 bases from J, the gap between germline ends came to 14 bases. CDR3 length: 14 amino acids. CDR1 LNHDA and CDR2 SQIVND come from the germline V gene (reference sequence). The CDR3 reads CASNWQGIYNEQFF. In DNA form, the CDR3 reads TGTGCCAGTAATTGGCAGGGGATTTACAATGAGCAGTTCTTC.

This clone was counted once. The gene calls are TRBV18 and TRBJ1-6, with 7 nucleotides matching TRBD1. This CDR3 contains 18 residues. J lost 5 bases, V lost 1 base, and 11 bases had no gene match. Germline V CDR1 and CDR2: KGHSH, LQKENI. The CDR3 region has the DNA TGTGCCAGCTCACCACTTCCCACTTTTACAGGGGATAATTCACCCCTCCACTTT. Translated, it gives CASSPLPTFTGDNSPLHF.

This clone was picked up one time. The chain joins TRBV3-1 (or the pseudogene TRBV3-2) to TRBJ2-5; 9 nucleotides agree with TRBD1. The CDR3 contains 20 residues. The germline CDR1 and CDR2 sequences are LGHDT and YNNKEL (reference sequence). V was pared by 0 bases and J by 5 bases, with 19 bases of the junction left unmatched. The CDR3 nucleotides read TGTGCCAGCAGCCAAGAAGGGGCAAACAAACAGGGGGCCGTCACGGAGACCCAGTACTTC. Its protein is CASSQEGANKQGAVTETQYF.

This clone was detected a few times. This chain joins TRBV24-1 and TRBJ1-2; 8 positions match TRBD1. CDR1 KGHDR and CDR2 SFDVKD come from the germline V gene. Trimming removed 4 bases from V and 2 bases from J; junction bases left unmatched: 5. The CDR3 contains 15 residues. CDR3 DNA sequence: TGTGCCACCAGTGACGGACAGGGTAAAAACTATGGCTACACCTTC. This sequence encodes CATSDGQGKNYGYTF.